Below are 32 T cell receptor beta chains sequenced from a single sample in a study of post-analysis software for immune sequencing data. Incorporated into the TCR beta cDNA libraries were unique molecular identifiers, which served to reduce PCR and sequencing biases. A single record per CDR3 protein comes from TCRdb applying MiXCR to the PCR reads. The sample has 150,000 to 200,000 distinct CDR3 sequences; about 37% are singletons. The sample consisted of blood, taken after autologous hematopoietic stem cell transplantation. These receptors were taken from a girl aged 5-17 years with multiple sclerosis.

CDR3 DNA: TGTGCCAGCAGCCTACAGCGGGGCGGGACCACTTACAATGAGCAGTTCTTC. It encodes CASSLQRGGTTYNEQFF. The J gene is TRBJ2-1, the V gene TRBV7-8; 7 nucleotides line up with TRBD2. This CDR3 contains 17 residues. The V gene end was trimmed by 5 bases and the J gene end by 4 bases; junction bases not matched to a gene: 14. Germline V gene lookup returns CDR1 SGHVS and CDR2 FQNEAQ.

The genes are TRBV29-1 and TRBJ1-1; D remains ambiguous. Trimming removed 6 bases at V and 0 bases at J, with 5 bases between. The CDR3 is 11 residues long. In germline, CDR1 is SQVTM, CDR2 ANQGSEA. CDR3 region: CSVTVNTEAFF. Here the CDR3 DNA reads TGCAGCGTCACGGTGAACACTGAAGCTTTCTTT.

Concerning this clonotype itself: The CDR3 end shows no conserved phenylalanine or tryptophan, and so a read error is likely. No DNA is shown, since the ends of the CDR3 on it are uncertain; the CDR3 is the one TCRdb lists. The rearrangement uses TRBV20-1 and TRBJ2-1; the table's D call, TRBD1, was not checked against the DNA. The CDR3 contains 16 residues when both ends are counted. Germline CDR1 reads DFQATT; CDR2 reads SNEGSKA (reference sequence). The CDR3 sequence: CSATPPGSLTGMVRFS.

The V and J genes are TRBV6-5 and TRBJ2-6, with D maybe TRBD1 (6 bases). Trimming stripped 4 bases from V and 0 bases from J, with 16 bases between. The CDR3 is made up of 18 amino acids. Per germline, CDR1 MNHEY and CDR2 SVGAGI. The CDR3 nucleotides read TGTGCCAGCAGTTTCAAGGGACATAGAGCCTCTGGGGCCAACGTCCTGACTTTC. This codes for CASSFKGHRASGANVLTF.

This clonotype has only one observation. The genes are TRBV14 and TRBJ2-2; TRBD1 matches at 10 bases. The CDR3 consists of 18 residues. Trimming cost V 1 base and J 5 bases; bases outside gene matches: 10. The germline V gene has CDR1 SGHDN and CDR2 FVKESK. The CDR3 bases are TGTGCCAGCAGCCAAGGAGGCTGGGACAGGGGTGGAACCGGGGAGCTGTTTTTT. Translating gives CASSQGGWDRGGTGELFF.

This clonotype was seen at least ten times. This sequence joins TRBV10-3 and TRBJ2-5, with TRBD1 as a possible D gene (7 bases). Germline CDR1 ENHRY, CDR2 SYGVKD. Trimming left V 6 bases short and J 5 bases short, with 16 bases between. The CDR3 has 14 amino acids. The DNA for the CDR3 is TGTGCCATCAGCGGCGGGACAGACCGGGAGACCCAGTACTTC. Translating it yields CAISGGTDRETQYF.

As to this clonotype: A much larger clone lies a single base off, so this may be a read error. The chain employs TRBV7-2 and TRBJ2-5, with D unclear. Germline CDR1 is SGHTA and CDR2 is FQGNSA. The CDR3 is 15 amino acids. Between the trimmed V and J ends, which lost 0 bases and 5 bases, there was a span of 13 bases. CDR3 nucleotides: TGTGCCAGCAGCTTAGCGATAGCCCGGAGCGAGACCCAGTACTTC. Protein: CASSLAIARSETQYF.

V gene TRBV20-1 combines with J gene TRBJ1-6; 10 positions match TRBD1. The CDR3 has 14 amino acids. Trimming removed 6 bases from V and 10 bases from J; junction bases left unmatched: 9. The germline CDR1 and CDR2 sequences are DFQATT and SNEGSKA (reference sequence). The CDR3: CSAPGQGIESPLHF. CDR3 nucleotides: TGCAGTGCGCCGGGACAGGGGATTGAGTCACCCCTCCACTTT.

V usage is TRBV6-6 and J usage is TRBJ2-7, with 16 bases lining up with TRBD2. There are 16 residues in the CDR3. The V segment lost 5 bases and the J segment 3 bases; nucleotides outside the gene matches: 4. Germline values: CDR1 MNHNY, CDR2 SVGAGI (reference sequence). DNA for the CDR3: TGTGCCAGCAGTCTGGGACTAGCGGGAGGGGGCTACGAGCAGTACTTC. It yields the protein CASSLGLAGGGYEQYF.

V gene TRBV20-1 combines with J gene TRBJ1-4; a weak D match, TRBD1 (5 bases). This CDR3 has 15 residues. Germline CDR1 reads DFQATT; CDR2 reads SNEGSKA (reference sequence). Trimming shortened V by 1 base and J by 7 bases, and 16 bases separated the two germline ends. CDR3 protein: CSARVPGPGVEKLFF. The DNA for the CDR3 is TGCAGTGCTAGAGTCCCGGGCCCGGGGGTTGAAAAACTGTTTTTT.

This sequence joins TRBV27 and TRBJ1-5; 10 nucleotides agree with TRBD1. The CDR3 runs 16 residues. Trimming removed 6 bases from V and 4 bases from J; junction bases left unmatched: 9. Germline V CDR1 and CDR2: MNHEY, SMNVEV (reference sequence). The CDR3 sequence is CASSRQGAPGNQPQHF. Here the CDR3 DNA reads TGTGCCAGCAGCAGACAGGGGGCCCCCGGAAATCAGCCCCAGCATTTT.

The chain recombines TRBV12-3 or TRBV12-4 with TRBJ2-5; D gene ambiguous. Near its end, the DNA agrees better with TRBJ2-7, so the J call may be wrong. The CDR3 extends over 13 amino acids. For the CDR3, the DNA is TGTGCCAGCAGTTGGACGGAACGCTACGAGCAGTACTTC. It is translated as CASSWTERYEQYF.

The chain combines TRBV30 with TRBJ2-7; D not certain. The ends were cut back, 0 bases at V and 6 bases at J, with 15 bases in the middle. CDR1 and CDR2 from the germline V gene are GTSNPN and SVGIG (reference sequence). There are 14 residues in the CDR3. The DNA of the CDR3 is TGTGCCTGGAGTGTCGGTGCAGGCTCCCGCGAGCAGTACTTC. It specifies CAWSVGAGSREQYF.

The rearrangement joins TRBV12-3 or TRBV12-4 to TRBJ2-7, with 14 bases identical to TRBD2. V shed 0 bases and J 9 bases; nucleotides not matched to a gene: 1. This CDR3 is 14 amino acids long. The CDR3 region has the DNA TGTGCCAGCAGTTTAGCGGGACTAGCGGGGGCGCAGTACTTC. Its translation: CASSLAGLAGAQYF.

The chain employs TRBV10-3 and TRBJ2-1, with D unclear. The germline gives CDR1 ENHRY, CDR2 SYGVKD. The CDR3 covers 12 residues. The V gene lost 0 bases and the J gene lost 13 bases, with 10 bases spanning the gap. CDR3 protein: CAISESRETQFF. CDR3 coding DNA: TGTGCCATCAGTGAGTCTCGAGAGACCCAGTTCTTC.

This chain uses TRBV20-1 with TRBJ1-1, with D tentatively TRBD1 (6 bases). Per germline, CDR1 DFQATT and CDR2 SNEGSKA (reference sequence). This CDR3 region has 11 residues. Trimming shortened V by 6 bases and J by 5 bases, and 10 bases separated the two germline ends. The DNA of the CDR3 is TGCAGTGCCAACACAGGGACTGAAGCTTTCTTT. This encodes CSANTGTEAFF.

This rearrangement joins TRBV24-1 to TRBJ2-1, with TRBD2 identical over 9 bases. This CDR3 has 14 residues. V lost 3 bases, J lost 6 bases, and 2 bases stayed unmatched. Germline V lookup: CDR1 KGHDR, CDR2 SFDVKD. The CDR3 DNA is TGTGCCACCAGTGATGGACTAGCGACCAATGAGCAGTTCTTC. Translated: CATSDGLATNEQFF.

This clonotype has just a few counts. J is TRBJ2-2 and V is TRBV7-2; D not resolved. Germline CDR1 SGHTA, CDR2 FQGNSA. The CDR3 spans 13 residues. V was shortened by 5 bases and J by 7 bases, with 11 bases between the two germline ends. CDR3 in DNA: TGTGCCAGCAGCCCCTTCGGAAGCGGGGAGCTGTTTTTT. It codes for CASSPFGSGELFF.

The sample holds a few counts of this clonotype. This chain joins TRBV29-1 and TRBJ2-3, with 8 bases aligning to TRBD1. The CDR3 has 14 residues. V shed 6 bases and J 2 bases; nucleotides not matched to a gene: 7. Germline loops: CDR1 SQVTM, CDR2 ANQGSEA. In DNA form, the CDR3 reads TGCAGCGTCGTTGGACAGGGTAACACAGATACGCAGTATTTT. This encodes CSVVGQGNTDTQYF.

This rearrangement joins TRBV20-1 to TRBJ2-1, with D perhaps matching TRBD1 or TRBD2 (5 bases each). The germline V gene encodes CDR1 DFQATT and CDR2 SNEGSKA (reference sequence). CDR3 length equals 14 residues. CDR3 coding DNA: TGCAGCCGCTGGGGGTGGTCCTCCTACAATGAGCAGTTCTTC. Amino acid sequence: CSRWGWSSYNEQFF.

The CDR3 region has the DNA TGTGCCAGCACTTGGGACAGGGGGTCCAATTCCTTAACCTACAATGAGCAGTTCTTC. As protein: CASTWDRGSNSLTYNEQFF. V and J are TRBV9 and TRBJ2-1; 11 bases fit TRBD1. Losses at the gene ends were 6 bases for V and 2 bases for J; bases not matched to a gene: 16. Germline CDR1 reads SGDLS; CDR2 reads YYNGEE. The CDR3 is made up of 19 amino acids.

The chain joins TRBV3-1 to TRBJ2-5, with 8 bases lining up with TRBD1. From germline, CDR1 is LGHDT and CDR2 YNNKEL (reference sequence). The CDR3 contains 15 residues. Germline trimming cut 4 bases from V and 5 bases from J; bases unmatched to any gene: 9. CDR3 nucleotides: TGTGCCAGCAGCCGAAACGGACAGGGCCGGGAGACCCAGTACTTC. Amino acids: CASSRNGQGRETQYF.

The rearrangement links TRBV3-1 to TRBJ2-7; 7 nucleotides line up with TRBD1. The CDR3 is made up of 15 amino acids. Germline values: CDR1 LGHDT, CDR2 YNNKEL (reference sequence). V lost 4 bases, J lost 1 base, and 7 bases stayed unmatched. The CDR3 bases are TGTGCCAGCAGCCTCGACAGGGAACCATCCTACGAGCAGTACTTC. It is translated as CASSLDREPSYEQYF.

This sequence joins TRBV7-2 and TRBJ1-1; D remains ambiguous. The CDR3 sequence is 14 residues long. V shed 5 bases and J shed 7 bases, with 17 bases lying between them. Germline V CDR1 and CDR2: SGHTA, FQGNSA. CDR3 residues: CASSQSHGKVEAFF. As DNA, the CDR3 is TGTGCCAGCAGCCAGAGTCATGGTAAGGTTGAAGCTTTCTTT.

This clonotype was found once. Germline and junction disagree at one end, which may indicate a read error. The chain links TRBV4-2 to TRBJ2-1; possibly TRBD2 for D (5 bases). The length of the CDR3 is 17 residues. Germline V gives CDR1 LGHNA, CDR2 YNFKEQ. CDR3 coding DNA: TGTGCCAGCAGCCAGCCGAACTGGAGGAGCTCCTACAGTGAGCAGTTCTTC. Protein product: CASSQPNWRSSYSEQFF.

This clonotype has more than one count but fewer than ten. The chain uses TRBV7-2 and TRBJ1-2; D is perhaps TRBD1 (6 bases). Trimming took off 3 bases at V and 3 bases at J, with 11 bases between the two ends. This CDR3 comprises 14 residues. Germline lookup yields CDR1 SGHTA and CDR2 FQGNSA. The CDR3 sequence: CASSLEAGDYGYTF. The CDR3 DNA reads TGTGCCAGCAGCTTGGAAGCAGGGGACTATGGCTACACCTTC.

The V gene is TRBV6-6, the J gene TRBJ2-5; D perhaps matches TRBD2 (7 bases). Deletions cut 2 bases from V and 5 bases from J, with 15 bases between. Per germline, CDR1 MNHNY and CDR2 SVGAGI (reference sequence). The CDR3 has 15 residues. CDR3 DNA: TGTGCCAGCAGTTACGCCCCGGGGGGCTACGAGACCCAGTACTTC. Amino acid sequence: CASSYAPGGYETQYF.

This clonotype was detected only a few times. V usage is TRBV20-1 and J usage is TRBJ1-6; possibly TRBD1 for D (6 bases). With 0 bases removed from V and 8 bases from J, the gap between germline ends came to 26 bases. CDR3 length: 19 residues. Per germline, CDR1 DFQATT and CDR2 SNEGSKA (reference sequence). The CDR3, as DNA: TGCAGTGCTAGAGATCGCGAGGATAGGGGGGCCATATATGATTCACCCCTCCACTTT. It is translated as CSARDREDRGAIYDSPLHF.

This clonotype was seen only a few times. The chain has TRBV10-2 and TRBJ1-1, with D maybe TRBD1 (5 bases). Germline loops: CDR1 WSHSY, CDR2 SAAADI. CDR3 size: 16 residues. V was trimmed by 2 bases and J by 5 bases, leaving 18 bases between them. CDR3 nucleotides: TGCGCCAGCAGTGAGCAATCGGGTCAGGGTTTAACTGAAGCTTTCTTT. Residues: CASSEQSGQGLTEAFF.

This clonotype was counted between two and nine times. The gene calls are TRBV5-1 and TRBJ1-1; no clear D gene. The CDR3 has 13 residues. Germline V lookup: CDR1 SGHRS, CDR2 YFSETQ. Trimming stripped 2 bases from V and 5 bases from J, with 10 bases between. The CDR3 coding sequence is TGCGCCAGCAGCTTTCCGGGTATGACTGAAGCTTTCTTT. It encodes CASSFPGMTEAFF.

The rearrangement uses TRBV29-1 and TRBJ2-1; 8 bases line up with TRBD2. TRBJ2-7 explains the end of the DNA better; the J call may be wrong. CDR1 is SQVTM, CDR2 ANQGSEA, per germline. CDR3 size: 13 residues. The CDR3 loop is CSVDTNSGIEQYF. The CDR3 coding sequence is TGCAGCGTTGATACCAATAGCGGGATTGAGCAGTACTTC.

This chain joins TRBV11-2 and TRBJ2-3, with D uncertain. The ends were cut back, 4 bases at V and 2 bases at J, with 10 bases in the middle. Per the germline V gene, CDR1 is SGHAT and CDR2 is FQNNGV. The CDR3 contains 14 residues. The CDR3 here is CASSWLGTTDTQYF. The CDR3 bases are TGTGCCAGCAGCTGGCTGGGAACCACAGATACGCAGTATTTT.